A selection of T cell receptor beta chains follows, all from one sample in a study of graft-versus-host responses after intestinal transplantation. For these receptors, no antigen is known. Repertoires were generated with immunoSEQ multiplex PCR, while TCRdb's copy carries only in-frame clones and drops some. The table has tens of thousands of clones, 84% seen once. This material consisted of unstimulated CD4+ T cells sorted from spleen or lymph node cells, taken before transplant. The receptors originated from a human donor who was the organ donor for an intestinal transplant. Both conserved end residues are part of each CDR3. A D gene is named only where the DNA matches it firmly. The size entry is marked missing in some rows and otherwise reads once, few, many or a size class.

abundance,v_gene,j_gene,d_gene,CDR3aa,CDR3nt
NA,TRBV7-2,TRBJ2-2,NA,CASSRDATGELFF,TGTGCCAGCAGCCGCGATGCGACCGGGGAGCTGTTTTTT
NA,TRBV25-1,TRBJ2-3,TRBD1,CASSVTGTDTQYF,TGTGCCAGCAGTGTGACAGGGACAGATACGCAGTATTTT
NA,TRBV21-1,TRBJ1-5,NA,CASKGRGNQPQHF,TGTGCCAGCAAAGGACGGGGGAATCAGCCCCAGCATTTT
few,TRBV11-2,TRBJ2-3,NA,CASSLAGGTRTDTQYF,TGTGCCAGCAGCTTAGCAGGGGGGACTAGAACAGATACGCAGTATTTT
NA,TRBV4-2,TRBJ2-3,NA,CASSQEEGSTDTQYF,TGTGCCAGCAGCCAAGAGGAGGGAAGCACAGATACGCAGTATTTT
NA,TRBV7-3,TRBJ1-1,NA,CASSSKKPGFF,TGTGCCAGCAGCTCGAAAAAACCGGGTTTCTTT
few,TRBV5-3,TRBJ1-5,NA,CARSLGGQGLYSNQPQHF,TGTGCCAGAAGCTTGGGGGGGCAGGGCCTTTATAGCAATCAGCCCCAGCATTTT
NA,TRBV5-8,TRBJ2-1,TRBD2,CASSPGLAGVTYNEQFF,TGTGCCAGCAGCCCCGGACTAGCGGGGGTAACCTACAATGAGCAGTTCTTC
NA,TRBV7-2,TRBJ1-2,TRBD1,CASSLRRLAGGVYGYTF,TGTGCCAGCAGCTTAAGGAGGTTGGCAGGGGGCGTCTATGGCTACACCTTC
NA,TRBV29-1,TRBJ1-2,TRBD1,CSVTGGYGYTF,TGCAGCGTTACAGGGGGCTATGGCTACACCTTC
NA,TRBV2,TRBJ2-1,TRBD1,CASRPGQGFKNNYNEQFF,TGTGCCAGCAGGCCGGGACAGGGGTTTAAAAACAACTACAATGAGCAGTTCTTC
NA,TRBV15,TRBJ2-2,TRBD1,CATSIGDREAGELFF,TGTGCCACCAGCATAGGGGACAGGGAGGCCGGGGAGCTGTTTTTT
NA,TRBV7-6,TRBJ1-2,TRBD1,CASSPSPVGTEPYGYTF,TGTGCCAGCAGCCCATCGCCCGTGGGGACAGAACCCTATGGCTACACCTTC
NA,TRBV6-6,TRBJ1-5,TRBD1,CASTWTGDSNQPQHF,TGTGCCAGCACATGGACAGGTGATAGCAATCAGCCCCAGCATTTT
few,TRBV6-1,TRBJ1-2,NA,CASSEVASGYTF,TGTGCCAGCAGTGAAGTTGCGAGTGGCTACACCTTC
few,TRBV2,TRBJ1-2,NA,CASIGTMGYGYTF,TGTGCCAGCATCGGGACAATGGGGTATGGCTACACCTTC
NA,TRBV30,TRBJ1-5,NA,CAWSPLKGNQPQHF,TGTGCCTGGAGCCCCCTAAAGGGGAATCAGCCCCAGCATTTT
few,TRBV30,TRBJ2-5,TRBD2,CAWGPGGGQETQYF,TGTGCCTGGGGGCCGGGAGGCGGGCAAGAGACCCAGTACTTC
once,TRBV6-6,TRBJ1-5,NA,CASSYGAEADF,TGTGCCAGCAGCTACGGGGCCGAGGCAGATTTT
NA,TRBV28,TRBJ1-1,TRBD1,CASSSQGEGTEAFF,TGTGCCAGCAGTTCACAGGGGGAGGGCACTGAAGCTTTCTTT
NA,TRBV7-9,TRBJ1-6,NA,CASTAYYNSPLHF,TGTGCCAGTACAGCTTACTATAATTCACCCCTCCACTTT
NA,TRBV11-2,TRBJ2-2,TRBD2,CASSLTSGGAVTGELFF,TGTGCCAGCAGCTTGACTAGCGGGGGGGCGGTGACCGGGGAGCTGTTTTTT
NA,TRBV6-1,TRBJ1-3,NA,CASSEAGPRVGSGNTIYF,TGTGCCAGCAGTGAAGCAGGTCCGAGGGTAGGATCTGGAAACACCATATATTTT
NA,TRBV28,TRBJ2-3,NA,CASKSGTDTQYF,TGTGCCAGCAAATCCGGCACAGATACGCAGTATTTT
NA,TRBV5-1,TRBJ2-2,TRBD1,CASSLRDRGLSNTGELFF,TGCGCCAGCAGCTTGCGGGACAGGGGGCTCTCGAACACCGGGGAGCTGTTTTTT
NA,TRBV6-1,TRBJ2-3,TRBD2,CASSDGLAGPTDTQYF,TGTGCCAGCAGTGACGGACTAGCGGGCCCCACAGATACGCAGTATTTT
NA,TRBV2,TRBJ1-1,TRBD1,CASRGTAPNTEAFF,TGTGCCAGCCGGGGGACAGCTCCGAACACTGAAGCTTTCTTT
once,TRBV2,TRBJ1-2,NA,CASSDPEALNYGYTF,TGTGCCAGCAGTGACCCAGAGGCCCTAAACTATGGCTACACCTTC
few,TRBV19,TRBJ1-5,NA,CASRLTGDSNQPQHF,TGTGCCAGTCGTCTGACAGGCGATAGCAATCAGCCCCAGCATTTT
NA,TRBV5-1,TRBJ1-5,TRBD1,CASSPTGGGNQPQHF,TGCGCCAGCAGCCCTACAGGGGGAGGCAATCAGCCCCAGCATTTT